The sample holds a few counts of the clone carrying this T cell receptor beta chain. Its specificity is unknown. This entry belongs to a study of cytomegalovirus exposure and HLA in healthy donors. Overall study: In a previous analysis, nearly 120 million unique TCR beta sequences were found from roughly 200 million T cells.

General study findings and limits: HLA allele associations emerged for some 16,000 TCR beta sequences in a later analysis, at 0.05 false discovery rate. Solely CMV serostatus was available to characterize immune exposure.

Whereas donors were nominally healthy upon sampling, unrecorded immune exposures were probable. From germline, CDR1 is MGHDK and CDR2 SYGVNS. The CDR3 covers 16 residues. The V end lost 2 bases, the J end lost 3 bases, and 14 bases lay between the germline ends. The primer mix had 60 Vbeta and 13 Jbeta primers. Repertoires were generated with immunoSEQ multiplex PCR, while TCRdb's copy carries only in-frame clones and drops some. This table holds 95,000 to 150,000 clones, 70% to 80% found once. This sequence joins TRBV25-1 and TRBJ2-1; D is uncertain. Sequenced input: PBMCs. This clonotype was sampled from a man aged 30 to 39 in good health and CMV-seronegative. The CDR3 DNA follows: TGTGCCAGCAGTGAAACGGCGGCCTTAGTCTACAATGAGCAGTTCTTC. This sequence encodes CASSETAALVYNEQFF.